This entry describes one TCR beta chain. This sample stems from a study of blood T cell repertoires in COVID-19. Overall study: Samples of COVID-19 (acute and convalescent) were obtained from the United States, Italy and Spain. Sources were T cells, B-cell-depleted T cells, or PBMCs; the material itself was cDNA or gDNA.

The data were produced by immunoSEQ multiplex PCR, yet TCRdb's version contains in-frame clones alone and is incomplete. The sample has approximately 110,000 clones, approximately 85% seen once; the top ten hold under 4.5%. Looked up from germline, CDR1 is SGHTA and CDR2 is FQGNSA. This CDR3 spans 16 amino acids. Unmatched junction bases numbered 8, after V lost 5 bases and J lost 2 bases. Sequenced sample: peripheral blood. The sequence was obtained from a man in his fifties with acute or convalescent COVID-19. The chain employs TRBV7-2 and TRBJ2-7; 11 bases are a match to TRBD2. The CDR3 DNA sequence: TGTGCCAGCAGCGTCGACGGGACTAGCGGCCCCTACGAGCAGTACTTC. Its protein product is CASSVDGTSGPYEQYF.